The rows below give T cell receptor beta chains drawn from one sample of a study of cytomegalovirus exposure and HLA in healthy donors. Method: immunoSEQ multiplex PCR; TCRdb's copy keeps in-frame clones and lacks some. Among 150,000 to 200,000 clones listed, around 77% were seen once. The sample consisted of PBMCs. Every receptor here comes from a man in his 60s in good health and CMV-seronegative. Both conserved end residues are part of each CDR3. The D gene is left open where the match is weak. Rows may omit the clone size; those that give it use once, few, many or a size class.

V gene: TRBV7-8
J gene: TRBJ2-2
D gene: TRBD2
clone size: -
CDR3 protein: CASSSSGRVNTGELFF
CDR3 DNA: TGTGCCAGCAGCTCTAGCGGGAGAGTGAACACCGGGGAGCTGTTTTTT

V gene: TRBV5-4
J gene: TRBJ2-1
D gene: -
clone size: many
CDR3 protein: CASSLLNEQFF
CDR3 DNA: TGTGCCAGCAGCTTGCTCAATGAGCAGTTCTTC

V gene: TRBV10-2
J gene: TRBJ1-1
D gene: TRBD1
clone size: -
CDR3 protein: CASSELDRGQVGAFF
CDR3 DNA: TGCGCCAGCAGTGAGCTGGACAGGGGGCAGGTGGGAGCTTTCTTT

V gene: TRBV5-4
J gene: TRBJ2-7
D gene: -
clone size: once
CDR3 protein: CASSLGGTSGTAEQYF
CDR3 DNA: TGTGCCAGCAGCTTGGGAGGGACTTCTGGGACCGCCGAGCAGTACTTC

V gene: TRBV19
J gene: TRBJ2-1
D gene: TRBD2
clone size: -
CDR3 protein: CASSPDRLAGFYNEQFF
CDR3 DNA: TGTGCCAGTAGTCCCGACAGACTAGCGGGATTCTACAATGAGCAGTTCTTC

V gene: TRBV15
J gene: TRBJ2-7
D gene: -
clone size: -
CDR3 protein: CATSRDYNSYEQYF
CDR3 DNA: TGTGCCACCAGCAGAGATTACAACTCCTACGAGCAGTACTTC

V gene: TRBV14
J gene: TRBJ2-7
D gene: -
clone size: few
CDR3 protein: CASSQGTARNYEQYF
CDR3 DNA: TGTGCCAGCAGCCAAGGGACAGCCCGGAATTACGAGCAGTACTTC

V gene: TRBV19
J gene: TRBJ1-5
D gene: -
clone size: few
CDR3 protein: CASSTPGGRQRDQPQHF
CDR3 DNA: TGTGCCAGTAGTACCCCTGGAGGGCGACAGAGAGATCAGCCCCAGCATTTT

V gene: TRBV7-2
J gene: TRBJ2-7
D gene: -
clone size: -
CDR3 protein: CASSLVAIYEQYF
CDR3 DNA: TGTGCCAGCAGCTTAGTAGCGATCTACGAGCAGTACTTC

V gene: TRBV7-2
J gene: TRBJ2-7
D gene: TRBD2
clone size: -
CDR3 protein: CASSLVPSGDYEQYF
CDR3 DNA: TGTGCCAGCAGCTTAGTGCCTAGCGGGGACTACGAGCAGTACTTC

V gene: TRBV2
J gene: TRBJ1-6
D gene: -
clone size: -
CDR3 protein: CASRTDSSNSPPHF
CDR3 DNA: TGTGCCAGCAGGACGGACAGCTCCAATTCACCCCCCCACTTT

V gene: TRBV5-1
J gene: TRBJ1-5
D gene: TRBD1
clone size: -
CDR3 protein: CASSLGQGASQPQHF
CDR3 DNA: TGCGCCAGCAGCCTGGGACAGGGGGCTTCTCAGCCCCAGCATTTT

V gene: TRBV11-2
J gene: TRBJ2-7
D gene: TRBD2
clone size: -
CDR3 protein: CASSTRTSDEQYF
CDR3 DNA: TGTGCCAGCAGCACGCGGACTAGCGACGAGCAGTACTTC

V gene: TRBV9
J gene: TRBJ2-2
D gene: -
clone size: -
CDR3 protein: CASSADSTGELFF
CDR3 DNA: TGTGCCAGCAGCGCCGACTCCACCGGGGAGCTGTTTTTT

V gene: TRBV19
J gene: TRBJ1-1
D gene: -
clone size: -
CDR3 protein: CASYTQGMNTEAFF
CDR3 DNA: TGTGCCAGTTACACCCAGGGCATGAACACTGAAGCTTTCTTT

V gene: TRBV9
J gene: TRBJ1-6
D gene: TRBD1
clone size: -
CDR3 protein: CASSPTGTANSPLHF
CDR3 DNA: TGTGCCAGCAGCCCCACCGGGACAGCTAATTCACCCCTCCACTTT

V gene: TRBV28
J gene: TRBJ2-2
D gene: -
clone size: -
CDR3 protein: CASSLIGQSNTGELFF
CDR3 DNA: TGTGCCAGCAGTTTGATTGGGCAGTCTAACACCGGGGAGCTGTTTTTT

V gene: TRBV7-2
J gene: TRBJ2-3
D gene: TRBD2
clone size: -
CDR3 protein: CASSSRLALSDTQYF
CDR3 DNA: TGTGCCAGCAGCTCAAGACTAGCTCTTTCAGATACGCAGTATTTT

V gene: TRBV2
J gene: TRBJ2-3
D gene: TRBD1
clone size: -
CDR3 protein: CASGTGGRSDTQYF
CDR3 DNA: TGTGCCAGCGGGACAGGGGGCAGGTCAGATACGCAGTATTTT

V gene: TRBV5-1
J gene: TRBJ1-1
D gene: -
clone size: -
CDR3 protein: CASSWRGDDAFF
CDR3 DNA: TGCGCCAGCAGCTGGAGGGGTGATGACGCTTTCTTT

V gene: TRBV5-6
J gene: TRBJ2-7
D gene: -
clone size: -
CDR3 protein: CASSPDRLTYEQYF
CDR3 DNA: TGTGCCAGCAGCCCGGACAGACTAACCTACGAGCAGTACTTC

V gene: TRBV7-9
J gene: TRBJ1-1
D gene: -
clone size: -
CDR3 protein: CSSSSRDTEAFF
CDR3 DNA: TGTTCCAGCAGCTCCCGGGACACTGAAGCTTTCTTT

V gene: TRBV10-2
J gene: TRBJ2-1
D gene: -
clone size: -
CDR3 protein: CASSGGQWIDEQFF
CDR3 DNA: TGCGCCAGCAGTGGGGGACAATGGATCGATGAGCAGTTCTTC

V gene: TRBV6-1
J gene: TRBJ2-1
D gene: -
clone size: -
CDR3 protein: CASTRAFDEQFF
CDR3 DNA: TGTGCCAGCACCAGGGCCTTCGATGAGCAGTTCTTC

V gene: TRBV27
J gene: TRBJ1-3
D gene: -
clone size: -
CDR3 protein: CASSPTGRNTIYF
CDR3 DNA: TGTGCCAGCAGCCCGACGGGAAGAAACACCATATATTTT

V gene: TRBV29-1
J gene: TRBJ2-7
D gene: -
clone size: -
CDR3 protein: CSVETGREQYF
CDR3 DNA: TGCAGCGTTGAAACAGGGCGCGAGCAGTACTTC

V gene: TRBV6-5
J gene: TRBJ2-1
D gene: TRBD1
clone size: once
CDR3 protein: CASSPPGTVGEQFF
CDR3 DNA: TGTGCCAGCAGCCCCCCCGGGACAGTCGGTGAGCAGTTCTTC

V gene: TRBV9
J gene: TRBJ1-3
D gene: -
clone size: once
CDR3 protein: CASNSAGSGNTIYF
CDR3 DNA: TGTGCCAGTAACTCCGCGGGTTCTGGAAACACCATATATTTT